This paragraph covers one T cell receptor (beta chain) sequence. This sample was taken from a study of blood T cell repertoires in COVID-19. Study summary: Sites in the United States, Italy and Spain provided acute and convalescent COVID-19 samples. From T cells, B-cell-depleted T cells, or PBMCs came the material, which was cDNA or gDNA.

Original data processing: Estimation of nucleated cell counts was performed using reference gene primer amplification. Sequencing used immunoSEQ multiplex PCR; TCRdb keeps in-frame clones, though not all of them. V and J calls and clone size are as listed in that table; D and trimming were resolved from the DNA. The sample has hundreds of thousands of clones; around nine tenths are singletons. Germline CDR1 and CDR2: ENHRY and SYGVKD. The CDR3 length is 13 residues. Germline trimming cut 4 bases from V and 10 bases from J; bases unmatched to any gene: 4. The chain uses TRBV10-3 and TRBJ2-1; TRBD1 matches at 10 bases. This TCR derives from a woman aged 55 to 70 with acute or convalescent COVID-19. The sample taken for sequencing was peripheral blood. In DNA, the CDR3 is TGTGCCATCAGTGGGGGACAGGGGAAGGAGCAGTTCTTC. Its protein is CAISGGQGKEQFF.